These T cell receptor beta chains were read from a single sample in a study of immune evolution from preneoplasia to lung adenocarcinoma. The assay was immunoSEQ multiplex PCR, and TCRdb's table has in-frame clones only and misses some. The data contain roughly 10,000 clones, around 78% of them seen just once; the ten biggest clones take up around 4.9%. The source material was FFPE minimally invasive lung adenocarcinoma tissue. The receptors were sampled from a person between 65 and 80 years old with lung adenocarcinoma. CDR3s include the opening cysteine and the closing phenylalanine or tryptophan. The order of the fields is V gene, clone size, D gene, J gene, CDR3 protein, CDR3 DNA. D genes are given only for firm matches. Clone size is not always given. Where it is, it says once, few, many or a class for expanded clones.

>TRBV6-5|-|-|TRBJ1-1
CASSLGGTNTEAFF
TGTGCCAGCAGTTTGGGGGGCACGAACACTGAAGCTTTCTTT
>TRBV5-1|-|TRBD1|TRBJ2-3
CASSPTGFTDTQYF
TGCGCCAGCAGCCCGACAGGGTTTACAGATACGCAGTATTTT
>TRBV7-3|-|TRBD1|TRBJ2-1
CASSSTLDRGPYNEQFF
TGTGCCAGCAGCTCGACCTTAGACAGGGGGCCCTACAATGAGCAGTTCTTC
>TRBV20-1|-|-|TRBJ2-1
CSALSYNEQFF
TGCAGTGCCCTCTCCTACAATGAGCAGTTCTTC
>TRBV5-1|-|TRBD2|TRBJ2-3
CASSISSGGGDTQYF
TGCGCCAGCAGCATATCTAGCGGGGGGGGAGATACGCAGTATTTT
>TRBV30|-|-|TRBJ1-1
CAWSPPSMNTEAFF
TGTGCCTGGAGCCCCCCTTCGATGAACACTGAAGCTTTCTTT
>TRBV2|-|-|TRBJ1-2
CASSANPSFSYTF
TGTGCCAGCAGTGCCAACCCCTCTTTTAGCTACACCTTC
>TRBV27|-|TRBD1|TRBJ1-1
CASRGGPGTVKTEAFF
TGTGCCAGCAGAGGCGGGCCCGGGACAGTGAAAACTGAAGCTTTCTTT
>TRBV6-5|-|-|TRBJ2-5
CASSYRREETQYF
TGTGCCAGCAGTTATCGAAGGGAAGAGACCCAGTACTTC
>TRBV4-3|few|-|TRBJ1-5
CASSQDRAYQPQHF
TGCGCCAGCAGCCAAGACAGGGCTTATCAGCCCCAGCATTTT
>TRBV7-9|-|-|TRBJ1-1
CASSLPPPRNTEAFF
TGTGCCAGCAGCCTACCCCCGCCCAGGAACACTGAAGCTTTCTTT
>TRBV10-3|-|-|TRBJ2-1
CAISESMVSDEQFF
TGTGCCATCAGTGAGTCGATGGTGAGTGATGAGCAGTTCTTC
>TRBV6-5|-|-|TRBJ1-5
CASSYTTGADQPQHF
TGTGCCAGCAGTTACACGACCGGGGCCGATCAGCCCCAGCATTTT
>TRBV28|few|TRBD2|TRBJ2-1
CASRPNGLAGGGNEQFF
TGTGCCAGCAGACCGAATGGACTAGCGGGAGGAGGAAATGAGCAGTTCTTC
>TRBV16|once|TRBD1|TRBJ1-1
CASSRKGGQGMNTEAFF
TGTGCCAGCAGCCGTAAGGGAGGACAGGGCATGAACACTGAAGCTTTCTTT
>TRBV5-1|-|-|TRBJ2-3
CASGDGVSASTDTQYF
TGCGCCAGCGGCGATGGCGTTAGCGCTAGTACAGATACGCAGTATTTT
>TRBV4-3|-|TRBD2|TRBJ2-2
CASSHGTSGIGELFF
TGCGCCAGCAGCCACGGGACTAGCGGGATCGGGGAGCTGTTTTTT
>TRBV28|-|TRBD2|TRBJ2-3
CASSLRLANTDTQYF
TGTGCCAGCAGCCTCCGACTAGCGAACACAGATACGCAGTATTTT
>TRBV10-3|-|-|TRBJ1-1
CAIKGGTEAFF
TGTGCCATCAAAGGGGGCACTGAAGCTTTCTTT
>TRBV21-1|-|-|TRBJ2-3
CASSKAGQGGDTQYF
TGTGCCAGCAGCAAAGCGGGACAGGGGGGGGATACGCAGTATTTT
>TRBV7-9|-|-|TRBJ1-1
CASSLESWNTEAFF
TGTGCCAGCAGCTTAGAGTCCTGGAACACTGAAGCTTTCTTT
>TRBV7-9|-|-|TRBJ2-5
CASSWRAGETQYF
TGTGCCAGCAGTTGGAGAGCAGGGGAGACCCAGTACTTC
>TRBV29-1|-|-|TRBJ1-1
CSVYPDLNTEAFF
TGCAGCGTGTATCCGGACCTGAACACTGAAGCTTTCTTT
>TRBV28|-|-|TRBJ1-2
CASRQTGWSRGYTF
TGTGCCAGCAGGCAGACGGGGTGGAGCAGAGGCTACACCTTC
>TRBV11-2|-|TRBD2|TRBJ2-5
CASSLGVAGGRETQYF
TGTGCCAGCAGCTTAGGTGTGGCGGGAGGAAGGGAGACCCAGTACTTC
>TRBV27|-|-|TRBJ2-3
CASSDTDTQYF
TGTGCCAGCAGTGACACAGATACGCAGTATTTT
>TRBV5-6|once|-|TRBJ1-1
CASSRTRENTEAFF
TGTGCCAGCAGCAGAACCAGGGAAAACACTGAAGCTTTCTTT
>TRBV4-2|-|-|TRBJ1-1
CASSQDGLRQAFF
TGTGCCAGCAGCCAAGATGGCTTGAGGCAGGCTTTCTTT
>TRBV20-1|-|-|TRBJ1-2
CSAKRSGGYTF
TGCAGTGCCAAACGAAGTGGCGGCTACACCTTC
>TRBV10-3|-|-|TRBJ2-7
CAISESTQAYEQYF
TGTGCCATCAGTGAGTCGACTCAGGCCTACGAGCAGTACTTC
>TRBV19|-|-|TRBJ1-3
CASFSGNTIYF
TGTGCCAGTTTCAGTGGAAACACCATATATTTT
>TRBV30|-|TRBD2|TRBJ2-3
CAWSPKGGLAGITQYF
TGTGCCTGGAGTCCCAAGGGAGGACTAGCGGGGATTACGCAGTATTTT
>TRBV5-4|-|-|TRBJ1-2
CASSFYVGGYTF
TGTGCCAGCAGCTTCTACGTGGGTGGCTACACCTTC
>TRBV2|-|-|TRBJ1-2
CASSGSAFYGYTF
TGTGCCAGCAGTGGATCAGCTTTCTATGGCTACACCTTC
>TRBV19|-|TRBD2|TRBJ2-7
CATSRGLGERGYEQYF
TGTGCCACTTCGCGGGGTTTAGGCGAGCGGGGGTACGAGCAGTACTTC
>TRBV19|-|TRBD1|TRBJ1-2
CASSISRQGAVNGYTF
TGTGCCAGTAGTATCTCCAGACAGGGGGCGGTTAATGGCTACACCTTC
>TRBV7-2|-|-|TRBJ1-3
CASSLGLSGNTIYF
TGTGCCAGCAGCTTAGGACTCTCTGGAAACACCATATATTTT
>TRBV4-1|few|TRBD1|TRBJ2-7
CASSHGTGGSEQYF
TGCGCCAGCAGCCACGGGACAGGGGGTAGCGAGCAGTACTTC
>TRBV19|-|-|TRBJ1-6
CASSIGQNTNSPLHF
TGTGCCAGTAGTATCGGACAGAACACTAATTCACCCCTCCACTTT
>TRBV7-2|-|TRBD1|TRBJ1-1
CASSSGQEYTEAFF
TGTGCCAGCAGCTCGGGACAGGAATACACTGAAGCTTTCTTT
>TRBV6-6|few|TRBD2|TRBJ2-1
CAIRGTSGINEQFF
TGTGCCATTCGGGGGACTAGCGGGATCAATGAGCAGTTCTTC
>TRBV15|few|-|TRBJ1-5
CATSRDNQPQHF
TGTGCCACCAGCAGAGATAATCAGCCCCAGCATTTT
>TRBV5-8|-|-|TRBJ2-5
CASAQRGVQETQYF
TGTGCCAGCGCACAGAGGGGTGTCCAAGAGACCCAGTACTTC
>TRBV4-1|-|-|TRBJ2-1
CASSQDLERSSYNEQFF
TGCGCCAGCAGCCAAGATTTGGAGCGGAGCTCCTACAATGAGCAGTTCTTC
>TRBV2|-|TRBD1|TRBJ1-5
CASRPGQGDGNQPQHF
TGTGCCAGCAGACCGGGACAGGGAGATGGGAATCAGCCCCAGCATTTT
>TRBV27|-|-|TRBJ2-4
CASSPAEAKNIQYF
TGTGCCAGCAGTCCCGCGGAAGCCAAAAACATTCAGTACTTC
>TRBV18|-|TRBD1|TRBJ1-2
CASSPPNRGVIGYTF
TGTGCCAGCTCACCACCGAACAGGGGGGTAATTGGCTACACCTTC
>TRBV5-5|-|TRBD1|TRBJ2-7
CASSRDRAAAAYEQYF
TGTGCCAGCAGCCGGGACAGGGCCGCTGCTGCCTACGAGCAGTACTTC
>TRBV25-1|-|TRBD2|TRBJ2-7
CASSVGASGTYEQYF
TGTGCCAGCAGTGTGGGGGCTAGCGGGACCTACGAGCAGTACTTC
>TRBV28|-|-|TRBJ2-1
CASRGRRPYNEQFF
TGTGCCAGCAGGGGCAGACGCCCCTACAATGAGCAGTTCTTC
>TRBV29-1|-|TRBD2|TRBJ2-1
CSVAPSGVDYNEQFF
TGCAGCGTTGCCCCTAGCGGGGTGGACTACAATGAGCAGTTCTTC
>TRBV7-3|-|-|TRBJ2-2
CASSLLLNTGELFF
TGTGCCAGCAGCCTCTTATTGAACACCGGGGAGCTGTTTTTT
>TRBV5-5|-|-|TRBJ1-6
CASSSTQGSRFSPLHF
TGTGCCAGCAGCTCGACCCAGGGATCCAGATTTTCACCCCTCCACTTT
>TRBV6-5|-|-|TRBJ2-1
CASSTLRLEYNEQFF
TGTGCCAGCAGTACCCTCCGCTTAGAATACAATGAGCAGTTCTTC
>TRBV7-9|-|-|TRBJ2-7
CASSLTDSRYEQYF
TGTGCCAGCAGCTTAACGGACAGTCGTTACGAGCAGTACTTC
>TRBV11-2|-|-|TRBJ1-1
CASSFTAPNAEAFF
TGTGCCAGCAGCTTTACGGCGCCGAACGCTGAAGCTTTCTTT
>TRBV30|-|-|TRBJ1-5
CAWSPWGGNQPQHF
TGTGCCTGGAGTCCCTGGGGTGGAAATCAGCCCCAGCATTTT